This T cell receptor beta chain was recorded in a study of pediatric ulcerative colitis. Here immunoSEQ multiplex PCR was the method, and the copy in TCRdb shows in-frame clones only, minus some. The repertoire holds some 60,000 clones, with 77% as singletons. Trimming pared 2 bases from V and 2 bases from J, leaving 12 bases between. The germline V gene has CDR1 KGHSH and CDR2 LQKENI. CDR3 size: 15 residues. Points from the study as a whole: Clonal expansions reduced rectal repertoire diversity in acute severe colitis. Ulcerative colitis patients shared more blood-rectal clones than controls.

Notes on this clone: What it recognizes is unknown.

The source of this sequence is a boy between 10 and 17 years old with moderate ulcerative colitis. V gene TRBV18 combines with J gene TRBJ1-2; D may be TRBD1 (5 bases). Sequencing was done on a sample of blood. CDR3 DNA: TGTGCCAGCTCACCAGGACGGGGCTTAAACTATGGCTACACCTTC. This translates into CASSPGRGLNYGYTF.